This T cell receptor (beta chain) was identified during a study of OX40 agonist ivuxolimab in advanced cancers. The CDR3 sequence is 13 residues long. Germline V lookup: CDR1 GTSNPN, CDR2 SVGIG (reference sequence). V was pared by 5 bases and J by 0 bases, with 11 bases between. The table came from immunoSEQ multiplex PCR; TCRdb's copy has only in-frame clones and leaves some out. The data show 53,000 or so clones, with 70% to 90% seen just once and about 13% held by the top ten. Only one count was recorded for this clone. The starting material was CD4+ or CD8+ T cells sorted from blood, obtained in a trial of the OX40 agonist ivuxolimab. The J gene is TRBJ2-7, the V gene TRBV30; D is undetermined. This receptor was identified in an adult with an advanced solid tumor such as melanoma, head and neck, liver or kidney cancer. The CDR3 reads CAWLSRRSYEQYF. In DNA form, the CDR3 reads TGTGCCTGGCTTTCTAGGCGCTCCTACGAGCAGTACTTC.